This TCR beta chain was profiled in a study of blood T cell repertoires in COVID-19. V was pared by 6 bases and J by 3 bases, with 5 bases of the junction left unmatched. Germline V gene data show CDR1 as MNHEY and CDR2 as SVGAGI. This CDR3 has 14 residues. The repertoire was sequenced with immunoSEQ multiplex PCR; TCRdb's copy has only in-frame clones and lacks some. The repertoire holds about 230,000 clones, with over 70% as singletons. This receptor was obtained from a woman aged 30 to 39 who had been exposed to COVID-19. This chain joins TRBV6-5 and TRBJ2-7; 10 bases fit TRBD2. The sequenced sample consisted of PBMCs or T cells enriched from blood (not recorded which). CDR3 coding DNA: TGTGCCAGCAGGAGAATAGCGGGAGGCTACGAGCAGTACTTC. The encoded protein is CASRRIAGGYEQYF.